This entry lists 4 T cell receptor beta chains sequenced from one sample in a study of CD8+CD57+ T cells in acquired aplastic anemia. The patients chosen for sequencing had shown expansion of CD8+CD57+ cells (detected by flow cytometry). Genomic DNA acted as the template from which TCR beta VDJ combination and CDR3 sequence profiling were carried out. TCRdb re-called the reads through MiXCR, storing one row per CDR3 protein. The sample has over 40,000 distinct CDR3 sequences; 60% to 80% are singletons. Sequences were obtained from sorted CD4+, CD8+, or CD8+CD57+ T cells (not recorded which) from PBMCs. The receptor set was obtained from a human donor with aplastic anemia.

This chain uses TRBV24-1 with TRBJ1-2; unclear D gene. Trimming stripped 6 bases from V and 3 bases from J, with 13 bases between. The CDR3 runs 14 residues. Looked up from germline, CDR1 is KGHDR and CDR2 is SFDVKD. CDR3 sequence reads: CATSKGPLDYGYTF. The CDR3 DNA sequence: TGTGCCACCAGTAAAGGTCCTCTCGACTATGGCTACACCTTC.

This chain links TRBV15 with TRBJ2-7; TRBD1 matches at 9 bases. The CDR3 loop spans 16 amino acids. CDR1 LNHNV and CDR2 YYDKDF come from the germline V gene (reference sequence). J lost 3 bases, V lost 0 bases, and 6 bases had no gene match. CDR3 amino acids: CATSREAGTGNYEQYF. The CDR3 nucleotides are TGTGCCACCAGCAGAGAGGCTGGGACAGGGAACTACGAGCAGTACTTC.

The rearrangement joins TRBV7-3 to TRBJ2-3; TRBD2 matches 10 bases. The CDR3 has 14 residues. The ends lost 9 bases at V and 5 bases at J; junction bases unmatched: 8. The germline CDR1 and CDR2 sequences are SGHTA and FQGTGA. CDR3 in DNA: TGTGCCAGTAAGAGACTAGCGGGCCTAGATACGCAGTATTTT. It codes for CASKRLAGLDTQYF.

This clonotype was observed a single time. The rearrangement links TRBV29-1 to TRBJ2-6; D assignment may be TRBD1 or TRBD2 (5 bases each). V lost 3 bases to trimming and J lost 4 bases, with 7 bases between them. Germline lookup yields CDR1 SQVTM and CDR2 ANQGSEA. The CDR3 length is 13 residues. CDR3 nucleotide sequence: TGCAGCGTTGAGGGGGACGGGGCCAACGTCCTGACTTTC. Encoded protein: CSVEGDGANVLTF.